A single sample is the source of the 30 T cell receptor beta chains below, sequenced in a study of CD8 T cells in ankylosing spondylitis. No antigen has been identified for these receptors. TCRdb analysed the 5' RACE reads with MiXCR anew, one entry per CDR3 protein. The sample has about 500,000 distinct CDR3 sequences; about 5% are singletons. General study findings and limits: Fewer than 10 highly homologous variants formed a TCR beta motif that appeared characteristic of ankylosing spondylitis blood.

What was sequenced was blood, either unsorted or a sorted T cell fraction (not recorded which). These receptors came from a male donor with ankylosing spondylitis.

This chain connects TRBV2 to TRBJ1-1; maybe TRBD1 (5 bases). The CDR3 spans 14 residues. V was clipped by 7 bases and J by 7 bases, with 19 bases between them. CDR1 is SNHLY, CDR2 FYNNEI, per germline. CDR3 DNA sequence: TGTGCCAGCAAGGGTGCAAACCGGGGGGGTGAAGCTTTCTTT. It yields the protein CASKGANRGGEAFF.

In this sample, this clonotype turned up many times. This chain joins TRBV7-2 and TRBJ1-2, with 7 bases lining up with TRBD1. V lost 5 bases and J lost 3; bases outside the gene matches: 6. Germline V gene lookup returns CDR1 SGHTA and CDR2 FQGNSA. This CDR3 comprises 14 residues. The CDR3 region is CASSTGAVDYGYTF. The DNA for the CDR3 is TGTGCCAGCAGCACAGGGGCGGTGGACTATGGCTACACCTTC.

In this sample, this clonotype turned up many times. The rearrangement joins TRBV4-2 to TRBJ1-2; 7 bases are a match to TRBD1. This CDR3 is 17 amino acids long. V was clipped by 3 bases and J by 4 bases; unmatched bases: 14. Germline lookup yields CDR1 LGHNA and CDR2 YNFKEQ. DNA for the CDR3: TGTGCCAGCAGCCAGTACACATCGAAAACAGGGGTCTATGGCTACACCTTC. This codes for CASSQYTSKTGVYGYTF.

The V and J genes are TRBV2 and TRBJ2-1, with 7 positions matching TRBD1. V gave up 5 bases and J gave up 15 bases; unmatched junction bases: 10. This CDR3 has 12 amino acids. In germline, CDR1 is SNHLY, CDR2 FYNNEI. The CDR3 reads CASSSRQGLWFF. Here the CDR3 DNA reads TGTGCCAGCAGTTCAAGACAGGGCCTTTGGTTCTTC.

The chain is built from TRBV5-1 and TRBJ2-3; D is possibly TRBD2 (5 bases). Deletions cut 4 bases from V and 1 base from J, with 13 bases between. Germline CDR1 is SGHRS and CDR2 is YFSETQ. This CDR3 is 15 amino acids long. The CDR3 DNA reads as TGCGCCAGCAGCCCCACGGGGTGGGGCACAGATACGCAGTATTTT. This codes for CASSPTGWGTDTQYF.

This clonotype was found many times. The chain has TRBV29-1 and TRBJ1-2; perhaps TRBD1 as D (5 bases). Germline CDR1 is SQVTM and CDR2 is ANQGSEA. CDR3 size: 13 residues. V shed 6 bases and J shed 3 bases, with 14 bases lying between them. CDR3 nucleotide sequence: TGCAGCGTCCACAGACAGTCCTACTATGGCTACACCTTC. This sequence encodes CSVHRQSYYGYTF.

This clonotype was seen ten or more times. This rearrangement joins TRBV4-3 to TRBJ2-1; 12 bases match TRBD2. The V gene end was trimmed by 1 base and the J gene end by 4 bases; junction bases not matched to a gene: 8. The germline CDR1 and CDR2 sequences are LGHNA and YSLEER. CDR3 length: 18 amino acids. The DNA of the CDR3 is TGCGCCAGCAGCCAAGCCAGGGGGACTAGCGGGCCTTACAATGAGCAGTTCTTC. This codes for CASSQARGTSGPYNEQFF.

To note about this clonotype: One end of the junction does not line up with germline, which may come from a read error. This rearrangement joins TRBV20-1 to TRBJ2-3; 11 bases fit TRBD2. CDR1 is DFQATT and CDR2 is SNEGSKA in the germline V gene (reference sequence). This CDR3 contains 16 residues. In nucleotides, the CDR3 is TGCTGTGCTATCAACCCTAGACTAGCGGGGACTGATACGCAGTATTTT. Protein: CCAINPRLAGTDTQYF.

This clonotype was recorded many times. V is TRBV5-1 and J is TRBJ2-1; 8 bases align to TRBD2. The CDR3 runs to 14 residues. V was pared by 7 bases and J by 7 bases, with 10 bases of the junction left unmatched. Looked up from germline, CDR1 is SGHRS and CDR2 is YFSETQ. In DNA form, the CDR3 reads TGCGCCAGCTTCCCGAGCGGGAGAATAAATGAGCAGTTCTTC. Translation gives CASFPSGRINEQFF.

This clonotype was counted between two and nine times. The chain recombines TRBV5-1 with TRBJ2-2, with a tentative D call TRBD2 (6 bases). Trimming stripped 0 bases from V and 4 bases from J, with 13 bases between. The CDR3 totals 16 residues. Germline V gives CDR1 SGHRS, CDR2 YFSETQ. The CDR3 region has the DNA TGCGCCAGCAGCTTGGGCGGGACGGCACCCACCGGGGAGCTGTTTTTT. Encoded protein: CASSLGGTAPTGELFF.

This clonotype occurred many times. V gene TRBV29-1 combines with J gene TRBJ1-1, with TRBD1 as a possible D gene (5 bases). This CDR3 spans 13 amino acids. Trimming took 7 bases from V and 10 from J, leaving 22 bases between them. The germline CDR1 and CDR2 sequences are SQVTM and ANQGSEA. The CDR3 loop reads CSGGRARGEAAFF. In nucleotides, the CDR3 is TGCAGCGGCGGCCGGGCCCGGGGGGAGGCAGCTTTCTTT.

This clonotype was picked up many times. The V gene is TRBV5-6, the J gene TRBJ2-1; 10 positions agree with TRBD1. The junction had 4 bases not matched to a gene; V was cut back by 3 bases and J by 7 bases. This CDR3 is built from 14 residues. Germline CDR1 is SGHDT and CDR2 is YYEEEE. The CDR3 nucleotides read TGTGCCAGCAGCTGGGGGACAGGGGAGAATGAGCAGTTCTTC. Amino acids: CASSWGTGENEQFF.

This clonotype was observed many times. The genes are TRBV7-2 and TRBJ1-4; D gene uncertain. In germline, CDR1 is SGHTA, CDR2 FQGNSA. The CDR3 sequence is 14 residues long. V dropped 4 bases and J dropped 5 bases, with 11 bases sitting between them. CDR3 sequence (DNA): TGTGCCAGCAGCTCCCGGGGTCTCAATGAAAAACTGTTTTTT. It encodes CASSSRGLNEKLFF.

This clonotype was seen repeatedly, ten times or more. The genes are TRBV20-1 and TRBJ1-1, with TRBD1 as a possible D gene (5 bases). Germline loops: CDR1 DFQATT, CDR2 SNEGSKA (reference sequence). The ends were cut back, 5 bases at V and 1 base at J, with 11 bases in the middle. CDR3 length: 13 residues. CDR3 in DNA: TGCAGTGCTCCCCGACAGCCGAACACTGAAGCTTTCTTT. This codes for CSAPRQPNTEAFF.

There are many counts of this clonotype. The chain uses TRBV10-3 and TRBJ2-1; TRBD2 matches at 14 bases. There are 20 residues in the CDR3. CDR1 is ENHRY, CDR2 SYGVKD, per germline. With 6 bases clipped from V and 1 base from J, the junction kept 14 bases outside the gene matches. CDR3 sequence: CAISEAPGLAGARSYNEQFF. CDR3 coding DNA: TGTGCCATCAGCGAAGCCCCGGGACTAGCGGGAGCGCGATCCTACAATGAGCAGTTCTTC.

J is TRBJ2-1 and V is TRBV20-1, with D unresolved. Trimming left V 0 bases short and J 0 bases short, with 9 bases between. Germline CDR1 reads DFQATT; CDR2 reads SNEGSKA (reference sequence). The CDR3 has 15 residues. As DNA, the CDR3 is TGCAGTGCTAGAGAACGGGCCAGCTCCTACAATGAGCAGTTCTTC. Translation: CSARERASSYNEQFF.

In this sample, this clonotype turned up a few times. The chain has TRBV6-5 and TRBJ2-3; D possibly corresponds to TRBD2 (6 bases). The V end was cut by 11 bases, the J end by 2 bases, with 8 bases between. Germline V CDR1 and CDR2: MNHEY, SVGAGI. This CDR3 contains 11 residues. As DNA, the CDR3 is TGTGCCTCGGGAGTCACAGATACGCAGTATTTT. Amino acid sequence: CASGVTDTQYF.

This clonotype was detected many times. In DNA, the CDR3 is TGCGCCAGCAGGAGGATGCCTTCCATTAACTATGGCTACACCTTC. Protein: CASRRMPSINYGYTF. The V and J genes are TRBV5-1 and TRBJ1-2; D uncertain. Germline CDR1 is SGHRS and CDR2 is YFSETQ. The CDR3 totals 15 residues. Trimming cost V 5 bases and J 1 base, with 15 bases left between them.

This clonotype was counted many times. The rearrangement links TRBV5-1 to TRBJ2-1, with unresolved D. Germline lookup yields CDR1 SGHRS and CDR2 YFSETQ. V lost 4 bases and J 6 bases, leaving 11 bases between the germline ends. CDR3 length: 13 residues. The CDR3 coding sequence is TGCGCCAGCAGCGAAAAGGTCCTCAATGAGCAGTTCTTC. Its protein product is CASSEKVLNEQFF.

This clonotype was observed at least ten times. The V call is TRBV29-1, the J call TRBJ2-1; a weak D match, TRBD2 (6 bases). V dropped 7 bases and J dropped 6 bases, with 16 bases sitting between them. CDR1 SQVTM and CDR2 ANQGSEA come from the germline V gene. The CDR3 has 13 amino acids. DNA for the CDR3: TGCAGCGGTGGACCGGCGGGGTTCAATGAGCAGTTCTTC. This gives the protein CSGGPAGFNEQFF.

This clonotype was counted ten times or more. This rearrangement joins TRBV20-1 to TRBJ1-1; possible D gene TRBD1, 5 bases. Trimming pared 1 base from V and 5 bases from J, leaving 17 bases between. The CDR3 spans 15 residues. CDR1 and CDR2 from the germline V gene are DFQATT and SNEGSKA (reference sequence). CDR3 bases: TGCAGTGCTAGAGGGTATCAGGGTGGGGGAACTGAAGCTTTCTTT. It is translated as CSARGYQGGGTEAFF.

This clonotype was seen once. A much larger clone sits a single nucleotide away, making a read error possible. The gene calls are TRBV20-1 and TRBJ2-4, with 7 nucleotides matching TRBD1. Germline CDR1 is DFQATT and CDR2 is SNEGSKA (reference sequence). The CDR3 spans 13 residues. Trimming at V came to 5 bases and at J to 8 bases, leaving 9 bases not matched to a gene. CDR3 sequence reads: CSAESDREYIQYF. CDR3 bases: TGCAGTGCTGAGAGTGACAGGGAATACATTCAGTACTTC.

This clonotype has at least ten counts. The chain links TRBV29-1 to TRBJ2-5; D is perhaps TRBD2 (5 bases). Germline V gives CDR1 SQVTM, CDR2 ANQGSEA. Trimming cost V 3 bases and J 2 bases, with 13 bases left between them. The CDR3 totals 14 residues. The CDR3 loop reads CSVERAGLQETQYF. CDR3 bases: TGCAGCGTTGAGAGGGCAGGACTGCAAGAGACCCAGTACTTC. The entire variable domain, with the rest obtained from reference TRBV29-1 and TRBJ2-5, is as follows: SAVISQKPSRDICQRGTSLTIQCQVDSQVTMMFWYRQQPGQSLTLIATANQGSEATYESGFVIDKFPISRPNLTFSTLTVSNMSPEDSSIYLCSVERAGLQETQYFGPGTRLLVL.

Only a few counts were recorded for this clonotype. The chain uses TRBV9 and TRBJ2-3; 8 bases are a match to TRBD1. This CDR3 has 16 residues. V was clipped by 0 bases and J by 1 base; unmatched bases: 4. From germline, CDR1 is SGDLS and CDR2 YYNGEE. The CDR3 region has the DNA TGTGCCAGCAGCGTAGACGACAGGGGTGGCACAGATACGCAGTATTTT. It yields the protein CASSVDDRGGTDTQYF.

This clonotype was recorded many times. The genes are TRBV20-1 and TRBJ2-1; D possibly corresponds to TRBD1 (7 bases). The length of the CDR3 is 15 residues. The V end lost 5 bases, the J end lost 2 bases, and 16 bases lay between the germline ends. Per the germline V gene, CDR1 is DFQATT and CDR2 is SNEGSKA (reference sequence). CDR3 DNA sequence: TGCAGTGCTGGACCCCAGGGGGGTGCCTACAATGAGCAGTTCTTC. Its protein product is CSAGPQGGAYNEQFF.

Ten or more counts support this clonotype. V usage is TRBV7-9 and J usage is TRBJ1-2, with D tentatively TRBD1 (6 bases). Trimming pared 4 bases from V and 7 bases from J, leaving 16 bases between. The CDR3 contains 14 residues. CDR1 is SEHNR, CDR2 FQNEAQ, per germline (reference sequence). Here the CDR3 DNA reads TGTGCCAGCAGCTCGGGGGCGCTTGAGGCTGGCTACACCTTC. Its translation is CASSSGALEAGYTF.

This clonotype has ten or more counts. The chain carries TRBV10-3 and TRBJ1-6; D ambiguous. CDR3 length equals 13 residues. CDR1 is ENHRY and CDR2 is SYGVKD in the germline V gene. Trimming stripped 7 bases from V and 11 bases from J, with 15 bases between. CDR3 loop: CAITKVGGAPLHF. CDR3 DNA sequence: TGTGCCATCACAAAAGTGGGTGGCGCACCCCTCCACTTT.

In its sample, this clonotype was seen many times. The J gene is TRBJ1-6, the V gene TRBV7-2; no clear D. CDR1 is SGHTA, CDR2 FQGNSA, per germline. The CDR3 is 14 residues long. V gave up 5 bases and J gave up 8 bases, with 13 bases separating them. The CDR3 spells CASSPLVAYSPLHF. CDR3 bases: TGTGCCAGCAGCCCCCTGGTGGCGTATTCACCCCTCCACTTT.

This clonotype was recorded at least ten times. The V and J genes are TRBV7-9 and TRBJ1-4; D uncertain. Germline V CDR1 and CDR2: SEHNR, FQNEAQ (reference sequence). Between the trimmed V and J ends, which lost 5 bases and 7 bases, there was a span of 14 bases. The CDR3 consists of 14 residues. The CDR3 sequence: CASSPSPMGEKLFF. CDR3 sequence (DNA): TGTGCCAGCAGCCCCTCCCCGATGGGTGAAAAACTGTTTTTT.

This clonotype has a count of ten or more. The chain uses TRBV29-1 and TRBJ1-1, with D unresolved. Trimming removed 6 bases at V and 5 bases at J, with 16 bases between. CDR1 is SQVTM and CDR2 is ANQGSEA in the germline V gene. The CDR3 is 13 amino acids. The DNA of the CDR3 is TGCAGCGTGATCTACGGACCGGGGACTGAAGCTTTCTTT. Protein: CSVIYGPGTEAFF.